This T cell receptor (beta chain) was identified during a study of blood T cell repertoires in COVID-19. Turning to the study itself: T cells, B-cell-depleted T cells, or PBMCs provided the cDNA or gDNA that served as material.

Trimming cost V 7 bases and J 5 bases, with 15 bases left between them. This CDR3 spans 15 amino acids. Germline loops: CDR1 MNHEY, CDR2 SMNVEV (reference sequence). Per the authors' pipeline: Estimation of nucleated cell counts relied on the amplification of reference gene primers. Only in-frame clones appear in the TCRdb table, and some are missing; sequencing was by immunoSEQ multiplex PCR. V and J calls plus clone size are reproduced from that table; the DNA served to infer D and trimming. The profile covers under 150,000 clones, with approximately 87% appearing a single time and 4% to 4.5% taken by the ten largest.

Material for sequencing was peripheral blood. V and J are TRBV27 and TRBJ1-6; possibly TRBD1 for D (6 bases). The sequence was obtained from a woman in her thirties or forties with acute or convalescent COVID-19. Here the CDR3 reads CASKLGATDNSPLHF. CDR3 coding DNA: TGTGCCAGCAAGTTGGGGGCAACAGATAATTCACCCCTCCACTTT.